Listed here are 25 T cell receptor beta chains from one sample, sequenced in a study of Ad26.COV2.S vaccination and SARS-CoV-2 variants. Method: immunoSEQ multiplex PCR; TCRdb's copy keeps in-frame clones and lacks some. In the table there are around 350,000 clones, approximately 90% of which are singletons. Sequences were derived from peripheral blood, sampled after recovery from COVID-19. These receptors were collected from a human donor who had recovered from COVID-19.

The rearrangement uses TRBV29-1 and TRBJ1-2, with D perhaps matching TRBD1 (6 bases). The V gene's germline CDR1 is SQVTM and CDR2 ANQGSEA. The CDR3 spans 12 residues. The ends were cut back, 7 bases at V and 6 bases at J, with 15 bases in the middle. The DNA of the CDR3 is TGCAGCGGTTTGGGGGCTGGCAATGGCTACACCTTC. It encodes CSGLGAGNGYTF.

The rearrangement links TRBV5-1 to TRBJ1-6, with 7 nucleotides matching TRBD1. CDR3 length: 14 amino acids. Germline lookup yields CDR1 SGHRS and CDR2 YFSETQ. With 4 bases clipped from V and 8 bases from J, the junction kept 6 bases outside the gene matches. CDR3 sequence: CASSVDRADSPLHF. CDR3 DNA: TGCGCCAGCAGCGTAGACAGGGCCGATTCACCCCTCCACTTT.

The CDR3, as DNA: TGTGCCACGAGCCTGGGGCCCGCAGCCTATAATGAAAAACTGTTTTTT. Its translation is CATSLGPAAYNEKLFF. The chain links TRBV2 to TRBJ1-4, with D possibly TRBD1 on 5 matching bases. From germline, CDR1 is SNHLY and CDR2 FYNNEI. V was pared by 10 bases and J by 4 bases, with 22 bases between. The CDR3 is 16 amino acids.

This clone was found once. The chain is built from TRBV5-1 and TRBJ2-1; possibly TRBD1 for D (5 bases). The CDR3 spans 14 residues. V lost 3 bases and J lost 4, with 11 bases in between. Germline V gives CDR1 SGHRS, CDR2 YFSETQ. CDR3 amino acids: CASSSRAEYNEQFF. DNA for the CDR3: TGCGCCAGCAGCTCCAGGGCGGAGTACAATGAGCAGTTCTTC.

A remark on this clone: Germline and junction disagree at one end, which may indicate a read error. The V call is TRBV7-2, the J call TRBJ2-7, with 10 bases fitting TRBD2. The CDR3 is 14 residues long. CDR1 is SGHTA and CDR2 is FQGNSA in the germline V gene. The CDR3 is CASSLAGDPYEQYF. Here the CDR3 DNA reads TGTGCCAGCAGCCTAGCGGGGGACCCCTACGAGCAGTACTTC.

The chain joins TRBV6-1 to TRBJ1-4; D is ambiguous. V was clipped by 2 bases and J by 8 bases, with 12 bases between them. The CDR3 contains 14 residues. In germline, CDR1 is MNHNS, CDR2 SASEGT. CDR3 bases: TGTGCCAGCAGTGAATCTTTAGTACGGGAAAAACTGTTTTTT. It codes for CASSESLVREKLFF.

About this clone: This sample includes further DNA sequences coding for the same CDR3. This chain links TRBV18 with TRBJ1-1; the D is unclear. Per germline, CDR1 KGHSH and CDR2 LQKENI. V was clipped by 2 bases and J by 1 base, with 5 bases between them. This CDR3 contains 13 residues. Here the CDR3 DNA reads TGTGCCAGCTCACCAGGGGAGAACACTGAAGCTTTCTTT. Translated: CASSPGENTEAFF.

The chain has TRBV7-2 and TRBJ1-2, with D possibly TRBD1 on 5 matching bases. V lost 2 bases, J lost 4 bases, and 14 bases lay in between. The CDR3 is 15 residues long. Germline values: CDR1 SGHTA, CDR2 FQGNSA. The DNA of the CDR3 is TGTGCCAGCAGCTTACCTCAGGGACTCTCCTATGGCTACACCTTC. Translated, it gives CASSLPQGLSYGYTF. Based on the CDR3 plus reference TRBV7-2 and TRBJ1-2, the full variable domain is GAGVSQSPSNKVTEKGKDVELRCDPISGHTALYWYRQSLGQGLEFLIYFQGNSAPDKSGLPSDRFSAERTGGSVSTLTIQRTQQEDSAVYLCASSLPQGLSYGYTFGSGTRLTVV.

The chain combines TRBV19 with TRBJ2-1, with 7 bases lining up with TRBD1. V lost 2 bases, J lost 3 bases, and 10 bases stayed unmatched. CDR1 is LNHDA and CDR2 is SQIVND in the germline V gene (reference sequence). This CDR3 comprises 17 residues. DNA of the CDR3: TGTGCCAGTAGTATAAAAAGAATGGGACAGAGCTACAATGAGCAGTTCTTC. Translating gives CASSIKRMGQSYNEQFF.

The chain combines TRBV6-2 or TRBV6-3 with TRBJ2-3; TRBD1 matches 7 bases. The CDR3 is 13 residues long. After removal of 6 bases from V and 5 bases from J, the junction contained 5 bases not matched to a gene. CDR1 is MNHEY and CDR2 is SVGEGT in the germline V gene. DNA for the CDR3: TGTGCCAGCAGCAGGGGGTTCGGAGATACGCAGTATTTT. It translates to CASSRGFGDTQYF.

The chain has TRBV7-9 and TRBJ1-6, with 7 bases that match TRBD1. J gave up 8 bases and V 10 bases, and 11 bases lay outside the gene matches. This CDR3 comprises 14 residues. The germline V gene encodes CDR1 SEHNR and CDR2 FQNEAQ (reference sequence). The CDR3 spells CATFPDRADSPLHF. CDR3 in DNA: TGTGCCACGTTCCCCGACAGGGCTGATTCACCCCTCCACTTT.

The gene calls are TRBV9 and TRBJ2-5; D possibly matches TRBD1 or TRBD2 (6 bases each). The V end lost 2 bases, the J end lost 3 bases, and 23 bases lay between the germline ends. Looked up from germline, CDR1 is SGDLS and CDR2 is YYNGEE. The CDR3 extends over 18 amino acids. CDR3 DNA: TGTGCCAGCAGCGTGGAGGGGGGCCGGTTAGACCAAAAAGAGACCCAGTACTTC. Translated: CASSVEGGRLDQKETQYF.

The chain has TRBV6-2 or TRBV6-3 and TRBJ2-3; TRBD2 matches at 13 bases. There are 16 residues in the CDR3. The V and J ends lost 5 bases and 0 bases, in that order; junction bases with no gene match: 2. The germline V gene encodes CDR1 MNHEY and CDR2 SVGEGT. As DNA, the CDR3 is TGTGCCAGCAGTCAACTAGCGGGGGGGAGCACAGATACGCAGTATTTT. Translated, it gives CASSQLAGGSTDTQYF.

This rearrangement joins TRBV2 to TRBJ2-5; D gene ambiguous. Germline V CDR1 and CDR2: SNHLY, FYNNEI. The CDR3 extends over 14 amino acids. V was trimmed by 2 bases and J by 5 bases, leaving 12 bases between them. Here the CDR3 reads CASSELPGRETQYF. DNA of the CDR3: TGTGCCAGCAGTGAATTACCCGGCCGGGAGACCCAGTACTTC. Using reference TRBV2 and TRBJ2-5 for the parts outside the CDR3, the full variable domain is EPEVTQTPSHQVTQMGQEVILRCVPISNHLYFYWYRQILGQKVEFLVSFYNNEISEKSEIFDDQFSVERPDGSNFTLKIRSTKLEDSAMYFCASSELPGRETQYFGPGTRLLVL.

About this clone: This specimen includes other DNA sequences encoding the same CDR3. This chain joins TRBV7-3 and TRBJ1-2; TRBD1 is a possible D gene (6 bases). Per germline, CDR1 SGHTA and CDR2 FQGTGA. V lost 5 bases and J 5 bases, leaving 12 bases between the germline ends. The CDR3 is 13 residues long. The CDR3 sequence is CASSRDRNYGYTF. The CDR3 DNA reads TGTGCCAGCAGCCGTGACAGGAATTATGGCTACACCTTC.

The chain joins TRBV4-1 to TRBJ1-2, with D maybe TRBD1 (5 bases). CDR3 length equals 17 residues. V gave up 0 bases and J gave up 0 bases, with 14 bases separating them. Germline V CDR1 and CDR2: MGHRA, YSYEKL. This chain's CDR3 is CASSQESPGLANYGYTF. The DNA of the CDR3 is TGCGCCAGCAGCCAAGAGTCTCCAGGGCTGGCTAACTATGGCTACACCTTC.

The chain recombines TRBV7-9 with TRBJ2-1, with 7 bases fitting TRBD2. The CDR3 loop spans 16 amino acids. Germline V lookup: CDR1 SEHNR, CDR2 FQNEAQ (reference sequence). Trimming at V came to 7 bases and at J to 6 bases, leaving 15 bases not matched to a gene. This chain's CDR3 is CASTHLRGVASNEQFF. DNA of the CDR3: TGTGCCAGCACCCACCTCCGGGGGGTGGCGTCCAATGAGCAGTTCTTC.

This clone was seen a handful of times. The rearrangement links TRBV7-3 to TRBJ2-2; D perhaps matches TRBD1 (6 bases). This CDR3 contains 14 residues. V dropped 0 bases and J dropped 9 bases, with 11 bases sitting between them. CDR1 and CDR2 from the germline V gene are SGHTA and FQGTGA. The CDR3 nucleotides are TGTGCCAGCAGCTTAACGGGGGCCAACAGGGAGCTGTTTTTT. As protein: CASSLTGANRELFF.

The V call is TRBV5-3, the J call TRBJ1-5; the D gene is possibly TRBD1 (5 bases). TRBV5-3 is labeled an ORF, and its function is uncertain. This CDR3 region has 16 residues. The V and J ends lost 4 bases and 0 bases respectively, with 14 bases between them. The DNA for the CDR3 is TGTGCCAGAAGCCCCCGGGGGTACGATAGCAATCAGCCCCAGCATTTT. This codes for CARSPRGYDSNQPQHF.

Worth noting for this clone: Other nucleotide sequences in the sample specify the same CDR3. The chain has TRBV5-1 and TRBJ2-1; D remains unclear. V shed 0 bases and J shed 0 bases, with 7 bases lying between them. The CDR3 covers 15 residues. The germline gives CDR1 SGHRS, CDR2 YFSETQ. The CDR3 loop reads CASSLEPSSYNEQFF. For the CDR3, the DNA is TGCGCCAGCAGCTTGGAACCAAGCTCCTACAATGAGCAGTTCTTC.

The chain is built from TRBV14 and TRBJ1-3; the D is unclear. Germline CDR1 and CDR2: SGHDN and FVKESK. The CDR3 sequence is 19 residues long. V was pared by 4 bases and J by 3 bases, with 25 bases between. CDR3 region: CASSRLQLKRVQDGNTIYF. CDR3 nucleotides: TGTGCCAGCAGCCGCTTACAACTAAAAAGAGTACAAGATGGAAACACCATATATTTT.

V usage is TRBV18 and J usage is TRBJ1-3, with unresolved D. Germline-derived CDR1 and CDR2 are KGHSH and LQKENI. V was clipped by 0 bases and J by 4 bases, with 10 bases between them. The CDR3 covers 15 residues. The CDR3 DNA sequence: TGTGCCAGCTCACCACCGGGGAGTCCCGGAAACACCATATATTTT. The encoded protein is CASSPPGSPGNTIYF. The entire variable domain, with the rest obtained from reference TRBV18 and TRBJ1-3, is as follows: NAGVMQNPRHLVRRRGQEARLRCSPMKGHSHVYWYRQLPEEGLKFMVYLQKENIIDESGMPKERFSAEFPKEGPSILRIQQVVRGDSAAYFCASSPPGSPGNTIYFGEGSWLTVV.

The V call is TRBV5-5, the J call TRBJ1-1, with D perhaps matching TRBD1 (6 bases). The V end lost 0 bases, the J end lost 8 bases, and 8 bases lay between the germline ends. Germline CDR1 SGHKS, CDR2 YYEKEE (reference sequence). The CDR3 is made up of 12 amino acids. CDR3 region: CASSLETGEAFF. The CDR3 bases are TGTGCCAGCAGCTTGGAGACAGGAGAAGCTTTCTTT.

V is TRBV11-2 and J is TRBJ2-7; TRBD2 is a possible D gene (6 bases). CDR3 length equals 15 residues. The V and J ends lost 0 bases and 0 bases respectively, with 9 bases between them. Germline CDR1 and CDR2: SGHAT and FQNNGV. The CDR3 sequence is CASSLEAGTSYEQYF. The CDR3 coding sequence is TGTGCCAGCAGCTTAGAGGCGGGGACCTCCTACGAGCAGTACTTC.

This clone has a single count. The chain links TRBV19 to TRBJ2-4; 10 nucleotides align to TRBD1. V trimming: 6 bases; J trimming: 6 bases; junction bases outside the gene matches: 8. Germline CDR1 LNHDA, CDR2 SQIVND (reference sequence). This CDR3 spans 15 amino acids. The chain's CDR3 is CASSRGRDRGNIQYF. DNA of the CDR3: TGTGCCAGTAGCCGCGGTCGGGACAGGGGAAACATTCAGTACTTC.